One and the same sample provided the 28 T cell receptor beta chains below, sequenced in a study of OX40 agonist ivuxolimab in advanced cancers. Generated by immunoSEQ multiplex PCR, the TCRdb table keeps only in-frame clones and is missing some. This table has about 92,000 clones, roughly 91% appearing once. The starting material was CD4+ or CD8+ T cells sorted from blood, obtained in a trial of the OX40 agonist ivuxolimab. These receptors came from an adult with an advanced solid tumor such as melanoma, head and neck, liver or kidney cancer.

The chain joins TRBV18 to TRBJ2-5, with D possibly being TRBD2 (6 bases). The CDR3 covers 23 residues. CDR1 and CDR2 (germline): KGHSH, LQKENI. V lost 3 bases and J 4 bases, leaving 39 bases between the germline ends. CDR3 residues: CASSPRGDSDLSSREWGRETQYF. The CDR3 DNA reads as TGTGCCAGCTCACCCCGAGGCGACAGCGACTTATCTAGCCGGGAGTGGGGTAGAGAGACCCAGTACTTC.

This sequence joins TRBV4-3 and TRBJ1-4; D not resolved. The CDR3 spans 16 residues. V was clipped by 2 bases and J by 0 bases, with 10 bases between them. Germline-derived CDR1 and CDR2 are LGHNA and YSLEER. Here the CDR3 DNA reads TGCGCCAGCAGCCAATTTAGTCCCACAACTAATGAAAAACTGTTTTTT. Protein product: CASSQFSPTTNEKLFF.

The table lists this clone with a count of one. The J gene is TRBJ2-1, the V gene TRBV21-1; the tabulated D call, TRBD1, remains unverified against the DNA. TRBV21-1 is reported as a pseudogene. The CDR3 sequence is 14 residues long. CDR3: CASSKRFPGHEQFF. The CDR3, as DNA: TGTGCCAGCAGCAAACGTTTCCCGGGACACGAGCAGTTCTTC.

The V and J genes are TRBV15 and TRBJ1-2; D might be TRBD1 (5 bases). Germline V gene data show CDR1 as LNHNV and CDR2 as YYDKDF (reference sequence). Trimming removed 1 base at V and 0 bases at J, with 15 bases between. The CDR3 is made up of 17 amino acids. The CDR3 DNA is TGTGCCACCAGCAGAGGAGGGCGGGGCCAAACTAACTATGGCTACACCTTC. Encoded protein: CATSRGGRGQTNYGYTF.

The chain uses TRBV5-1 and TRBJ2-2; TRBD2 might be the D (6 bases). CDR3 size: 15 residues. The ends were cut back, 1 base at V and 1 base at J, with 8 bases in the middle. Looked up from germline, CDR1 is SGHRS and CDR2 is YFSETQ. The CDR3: CASSLWGGNTGELFF. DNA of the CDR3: TGCGCCAGCAGCTTGTGGGGAGGGAACACCGGGGAGCTGTTTTTT.

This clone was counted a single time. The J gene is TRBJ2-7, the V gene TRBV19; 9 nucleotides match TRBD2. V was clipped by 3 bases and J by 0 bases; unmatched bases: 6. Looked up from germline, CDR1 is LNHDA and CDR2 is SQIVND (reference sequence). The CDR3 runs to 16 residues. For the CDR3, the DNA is TGTGCCAGTAGTATGTCAAGCGGGAGGAGCTCCTACGAGCAGTACTTC. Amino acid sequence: CASSMSSGRSSYEQYF.

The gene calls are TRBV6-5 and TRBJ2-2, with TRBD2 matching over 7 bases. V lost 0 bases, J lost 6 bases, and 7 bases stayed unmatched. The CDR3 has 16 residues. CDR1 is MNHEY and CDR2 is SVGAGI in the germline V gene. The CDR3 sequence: CASSYSHSGLAGELFF. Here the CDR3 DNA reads TGTGCCAGCAGTTACTCACATAGCGGGTTAGCCGGGGAGCTGTTTTTT.

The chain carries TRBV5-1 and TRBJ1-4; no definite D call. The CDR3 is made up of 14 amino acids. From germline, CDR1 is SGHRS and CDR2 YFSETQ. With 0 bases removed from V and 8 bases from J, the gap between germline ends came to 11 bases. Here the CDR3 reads CASSLDPTGEKLFF. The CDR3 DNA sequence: TGCGCCAGCAGCTTGGACCCAACGGGGGAAAAACTGTTTTTT.

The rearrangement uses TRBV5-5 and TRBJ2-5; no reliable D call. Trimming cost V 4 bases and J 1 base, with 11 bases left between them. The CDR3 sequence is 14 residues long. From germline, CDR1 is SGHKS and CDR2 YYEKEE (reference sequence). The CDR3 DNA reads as TGTGCCAGCAGCCCGGGCCCGGGCCAAGAGACCCAGTACTTC. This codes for CASSPGPGQETQYF.

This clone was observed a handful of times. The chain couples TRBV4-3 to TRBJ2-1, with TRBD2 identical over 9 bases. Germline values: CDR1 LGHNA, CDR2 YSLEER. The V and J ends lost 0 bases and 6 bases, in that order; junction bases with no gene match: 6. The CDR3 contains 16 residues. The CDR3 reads CASSQDLQRGVNEQFF. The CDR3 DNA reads TGCGCCAGCAGCCAAGATCTTCAGCGGGGGGTCAATGAGCAGTTCTTC.

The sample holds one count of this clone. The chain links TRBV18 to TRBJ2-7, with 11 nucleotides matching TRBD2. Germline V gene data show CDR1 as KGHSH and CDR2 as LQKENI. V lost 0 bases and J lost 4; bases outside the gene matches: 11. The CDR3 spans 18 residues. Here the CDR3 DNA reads TGTGCCAGCTCACCACCCAGTTTGTCTAGCGGGAGGTTTTACGAGCAGTACTTC. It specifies CASSPPSLSSGRFYEQYF.

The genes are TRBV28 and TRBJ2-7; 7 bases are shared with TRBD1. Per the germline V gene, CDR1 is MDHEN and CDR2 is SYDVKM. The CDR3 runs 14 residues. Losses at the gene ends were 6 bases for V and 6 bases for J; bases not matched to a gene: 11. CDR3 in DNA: TGTGCCAGCAGGGATCCTACAGGGGCGGCCGAGCAGTACTTC. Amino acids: CASRDPTGAAEQYF.

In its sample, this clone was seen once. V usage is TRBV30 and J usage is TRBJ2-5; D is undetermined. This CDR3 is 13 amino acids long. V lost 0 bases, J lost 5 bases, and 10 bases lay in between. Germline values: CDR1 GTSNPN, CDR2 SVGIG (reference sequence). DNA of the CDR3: TGTGCCTGGAGTGTAGACTTAGGTGAGACCCAGTACTTC. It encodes CAWSVDLGETQYF.

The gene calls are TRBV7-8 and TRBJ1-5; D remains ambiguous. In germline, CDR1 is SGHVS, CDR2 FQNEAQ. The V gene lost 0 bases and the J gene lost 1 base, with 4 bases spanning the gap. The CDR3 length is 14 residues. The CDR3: CASSLAPSNQPQHF. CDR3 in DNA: TGTGCCAGCAGCTTAGCGCCAAGCAATCAGCCCCAGCATTTT.

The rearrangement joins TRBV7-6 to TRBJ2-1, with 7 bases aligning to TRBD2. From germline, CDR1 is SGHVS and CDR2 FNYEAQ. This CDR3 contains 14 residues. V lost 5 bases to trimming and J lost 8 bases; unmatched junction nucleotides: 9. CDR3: CASSRGLGWDEQFF. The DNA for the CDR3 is TGTGCCAGCAGCCGCGGACTAGGATGGGATGAGCAGTTCTTC.

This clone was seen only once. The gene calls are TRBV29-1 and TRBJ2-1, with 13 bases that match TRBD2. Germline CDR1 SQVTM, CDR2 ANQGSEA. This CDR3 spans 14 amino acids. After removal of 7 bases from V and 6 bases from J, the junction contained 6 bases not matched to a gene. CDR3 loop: CSAPRTSGGNEQFF. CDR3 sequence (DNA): TGCAGCGCCCCTAGGACTAGCGGGGGCAATGAGCAGTTCTTC.

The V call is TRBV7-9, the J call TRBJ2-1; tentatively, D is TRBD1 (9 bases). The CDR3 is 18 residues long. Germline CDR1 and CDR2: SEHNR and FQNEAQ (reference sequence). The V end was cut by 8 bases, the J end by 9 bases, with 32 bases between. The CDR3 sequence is CASWGTGKTRTSLGEQFF. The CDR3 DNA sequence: TGTGCCAGCTGGGGGACAGGGAAGACAAGGACTAGCCTAGGTGAGCAGTTCTTC.

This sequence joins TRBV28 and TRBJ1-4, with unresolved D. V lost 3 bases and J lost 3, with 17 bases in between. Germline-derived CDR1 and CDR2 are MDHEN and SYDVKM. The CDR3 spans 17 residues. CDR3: CASSLIALSGANEKLFF. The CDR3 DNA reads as TGTGCCAGCAGTTTGATCGCTCTTTCTGGGGCTAATGAAAAACTGTTTTTT.

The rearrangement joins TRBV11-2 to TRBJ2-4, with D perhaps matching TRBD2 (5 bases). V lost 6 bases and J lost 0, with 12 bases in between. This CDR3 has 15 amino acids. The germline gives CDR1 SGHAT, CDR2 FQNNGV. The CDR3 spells CASRTAGLAKNIQYF. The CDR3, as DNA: TGTGCCAGCAGAACGGCGGGCCTAGCCAAAAACATTCAGTACTTC.

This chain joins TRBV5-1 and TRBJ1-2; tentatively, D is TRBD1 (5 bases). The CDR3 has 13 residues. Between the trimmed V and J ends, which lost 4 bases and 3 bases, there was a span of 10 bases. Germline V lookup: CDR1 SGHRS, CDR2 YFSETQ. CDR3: CASSLPGDYGYTF. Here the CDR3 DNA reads TGCGCCAGCAGCCTCCCGGGGGACTATGGCTACACCTTC.

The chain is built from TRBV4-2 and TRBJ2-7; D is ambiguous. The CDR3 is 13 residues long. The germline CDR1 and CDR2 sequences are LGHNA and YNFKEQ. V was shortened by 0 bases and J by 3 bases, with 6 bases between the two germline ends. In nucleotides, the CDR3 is TGTGCCAGCAGCCAAGATTGGCACTACGAGCAGTACTTC. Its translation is CASSQDWHYEQYF.

The CDR3 DNA is TGTGCCAGCAGCCAAGACGGGACGGACTCTGGGGCCAACGTCCTGACTTTC. It yields the protein CASSQDGTDSGANVLTF. The V and J genes are TRBV4-2 and TRBJ2-6; the D gene could be TRBD1 or TRBD2 (5 bases each). With 0 bases removed from V and 0 bases from J, the gap between germline ends came to 9 bases. CDR3 size: 17 residues. Germline V gene sequence: CDR1 LGHNA, CDR2 YNFKEQ.

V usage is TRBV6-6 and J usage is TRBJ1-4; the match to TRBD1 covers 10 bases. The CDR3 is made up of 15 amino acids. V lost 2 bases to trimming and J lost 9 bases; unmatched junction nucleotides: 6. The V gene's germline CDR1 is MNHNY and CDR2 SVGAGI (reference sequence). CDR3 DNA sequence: TGTGCCAGCAGTTACCCCGGGACAGGGGAGCAAAAACTGTTTTTT. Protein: CASSYPGTGEQKLFF.

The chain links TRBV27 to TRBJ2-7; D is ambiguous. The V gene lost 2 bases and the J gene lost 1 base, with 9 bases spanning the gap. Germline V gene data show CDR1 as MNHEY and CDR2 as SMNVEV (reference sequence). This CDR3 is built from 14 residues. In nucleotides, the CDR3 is TGTGCCAGCAGTTTAATCGCCAGGTCCTACGAGCAGTACTTC. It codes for CASSLIARSYEQYF.

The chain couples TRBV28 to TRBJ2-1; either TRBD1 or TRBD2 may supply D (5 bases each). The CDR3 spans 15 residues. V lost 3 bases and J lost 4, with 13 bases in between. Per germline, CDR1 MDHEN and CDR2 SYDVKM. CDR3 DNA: TGTGCCAGCAGTTTGAGTGGGGGTTCTTACAATGAGCAGTTCTTC. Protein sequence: CASSLSGGSYNEQFF.

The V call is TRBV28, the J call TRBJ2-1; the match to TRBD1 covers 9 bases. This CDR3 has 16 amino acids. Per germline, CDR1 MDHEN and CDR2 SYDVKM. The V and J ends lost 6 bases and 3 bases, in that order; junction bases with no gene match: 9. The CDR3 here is CASSSSPGQGYNEQFF. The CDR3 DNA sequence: TGTGCCAGCAGCTCATCCCCGGGACAGGGCTACAATGAGCAGTTCTTC.

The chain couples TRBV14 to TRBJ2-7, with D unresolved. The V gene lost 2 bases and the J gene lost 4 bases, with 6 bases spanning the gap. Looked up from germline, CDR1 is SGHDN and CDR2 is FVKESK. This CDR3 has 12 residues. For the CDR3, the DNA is TGTGCCAGCAGCCAACTCCCATACGAGCAGTACTTC. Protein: CASSQLPYEQYF.

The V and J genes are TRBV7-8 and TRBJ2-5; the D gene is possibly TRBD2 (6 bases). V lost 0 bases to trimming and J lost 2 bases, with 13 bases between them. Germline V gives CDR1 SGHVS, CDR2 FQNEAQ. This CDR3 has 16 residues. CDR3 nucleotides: TGTGCCAGCAGCTTAGCGCTCGGAGGAGGGCAAGAGACCCAGTACTTC. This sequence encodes CASSLALGGGQETQYF.